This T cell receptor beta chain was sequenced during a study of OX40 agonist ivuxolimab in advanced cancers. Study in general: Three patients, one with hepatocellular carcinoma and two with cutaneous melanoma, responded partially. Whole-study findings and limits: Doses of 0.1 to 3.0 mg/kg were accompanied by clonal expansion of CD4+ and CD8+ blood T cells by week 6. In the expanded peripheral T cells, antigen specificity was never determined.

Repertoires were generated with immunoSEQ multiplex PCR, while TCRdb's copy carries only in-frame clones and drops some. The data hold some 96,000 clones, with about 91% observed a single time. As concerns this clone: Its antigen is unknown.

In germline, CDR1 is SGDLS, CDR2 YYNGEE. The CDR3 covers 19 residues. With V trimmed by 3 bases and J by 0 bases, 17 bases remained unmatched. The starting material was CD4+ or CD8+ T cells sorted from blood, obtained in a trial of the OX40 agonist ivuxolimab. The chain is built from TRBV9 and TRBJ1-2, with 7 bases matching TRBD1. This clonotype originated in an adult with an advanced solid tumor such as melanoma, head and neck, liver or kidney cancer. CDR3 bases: TGTGCCAGCAGCGGCTCCGGGACAGAGGCTAAATTCGCTAACTATGGCTACACCTTC. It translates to CASSGSGTEAKFANYGYTF.